Reported below is one TCR beta chain. Its antigen is not known. Antigen-specific CD4+ T cell clonotypes were called by their expansion after viral peptide-pool culture in ViraFEST. Following 10 days of culture, CD4+ T cells were isolated. Negative nucleocapsid antibody tests before and after vaccination confirmed no previous SARS-CoV-2 infection. The sample comes from a study of vaccination effects on CD4 cells after COVID-19. The study, taken as a whole, reports: Convalescent patients were scarce in the study, and it lacked early post-infection timepoints.

The CDR3 sequence is 15 residues long. Germline V gene lookup returns CDR1 LNHNV and CDR2 YYDKDF (reference sequence). Trimming removed 2 bases from V and 1 base from J, with 10 bases in between. Data came from immunoSEQ multiplex PCR; TCRdb stores just in-frame clones and leaves some out. The data contain about 23,000 clones, 60% to 70% of them singletons. The clonotype was recovered from a human donor who received a COVID-19 vaccine. The V gene is TRBV15, the J gene TRBJ2-3; D call uncertain. The material was CD4+ T cells from PBMCs cultured with HCoV-NL63 spike peptides, obtained before COVID-19 vaccination. The CDR3 region is CATSRNMGGTDTQYF. CDR3 DNA sequence: TGTGCCACCAGCAGAAACATGGGTGGCACAGATACGCAGTATTTT.